One and the same sample provided the 27 T cell receptor beta chains below, sequenced in a study of blood T cell repertoires in COVID-19. Using immunoSEQ multiplex PCR, the repertoire was profiled, and TCRdb retains in-frame clones only, with some absent. The sample lists a few hundred thousand clones, 70% to 90% occurring once. Sequenced sample: peripheral blood. These receptors were taken from a woman aged 50 to 60 with COVID-19, enrolled during active disease.

The chain has TRBV4-1 and TRBJ2-7; 10 bases are a match to TRBD1. CDR1 and CDR2 from the germline V gene are MGHRA and YSYEKL. The CDR3 is 15 residues long. V shed 1 base, J shed 3 bases, and the junction held 3 bases outside the gene matches. The CDR3 DNA is TGCGCCAGCAGCCAAGGGGGACAGGGGTACTACGAGCAGTACTTC. Protein sequence: CASSQGGQGYYEQYF.

The genes are TRBV2 and TRBJ2-1, with D maybe TRBD2 (5 bases). CDR3 length equals 14 residues. Trimming took 2 bases from V and 8 from J, leaving 13 bases between them. From germline, CDR1 is SNHLY and CDR2 FYNNEI. The CDR3 loop is CASSEPGVAHEQFF. The CDR3 nucleotides read TGTGCCAGCAGTGAACCCGGGGTAGCCCATGAGCAGTTCTTC.

The chain links TRBV27 to TRBJ2-1; TRBD2 aligns across 8 bases. Germline CDR1 is MNHEY and CDR2 is SMNVEV (reference sequence). The V gene end was trimmed by 8 bases and the J gene end by 5 bases; junction bases not matched to a gene: 8. The CDR3 totals 14 residues. In DNA form, the CDR3 reads TGTGCCAGCGGGCGGGGGGCACTAAACAATGAGCAGTTCTTC. Its translation is CASGRGALNNEQFF.

The chain links TRBV7-9 to TRBJ1-2, with 7 bases lining up with TRBD1. This CDR3 is 16 amino acids long. J gave up 2 bases and V 4 bases, and 10 bases lay outside the gene matches. The germline V gene encodes CDR1 SEHNR and CDR2 FQNEAQ (reference sequence). DNA for the CDR3: TGTGCCAGCAGCTCCCAAATCTCGACAGGGAACTATGGCTACACCTTC. Its protein product is CASSSQISTGNYGYTF.

The J gene is TRBJ2-1, the V gene TRBV4-1; 9 bases fit TRBD2. This CDR3 contains 16 residues. V dropped 1 base and J dropped 6; count of bases not matched to a gene: 7. Germline V gene lookup returns CDR1 MGHRA and CDR2 YSYEKL. CDR3: CASSQGNAGGVNEQFF. The CDR3 DNA is TGCGCCAGCAGCCAAGGAAATGCGGGGGGGGTCAATGAGCAGTTCTTC.

The rearrangement links TRBV3-1 (or the pseudogene TRBV3-2) to TRBJ1-2; 7 bases fit TRBD1. Germline V gene sequence: CDR1 LGHDT, CDR2 YNNKEL (reference sequence). Trimming at V came to 3 bases and at J to 3 bases, leaving 4 bases not matched to a gene. The CDR3 spans 14 residues. The CDR3, as DNA: TGTGCCAGCAGCCAGCAGGGGGTAGACTATGGCTACACCTTC. It specifies CASSQQGVDYGYTF.

The chain employs TRBV5-1 and TRBJ1-4; possible D gene TRBD1, 6 bases. The germline gives CDR1 SGHRS, CDR2 YFSETQ. There are 16 residues in the CDR3. V shed 4 bases and J shed 3 bases, with 16 bases lying between them. The CDR3, as DNA: TGCGCCAGCAGCATACAGGGTCTTAAGGCTAATGAAAAACTGTTTTTT. This gives the protein CASSIQGLKANEKLFF.

The gene calls are TRBV12-3 or TRBV12-4 and TRBJ1-5; D uncertain. This CDR3 has 13 amino acids. Trimming took 4 bases from V and 0 from J, leaving 4 bases between them. This chain's CDR3 is CASSSDSNQPQHF. CDR3 coding DNA: TGTGCCAGCAGTTCAGATAGCAATCAGCCCCAGCATTTT.

This clone was observed a single time. The chain has TRBV6-5 and TRBJ1-1; D uncertain. The CDR3 is 13 residues long. Trimming pared 2 bases from V and 7 bases from J, leaving 11 bases between. Germline CDR1 is MNHEY and CDR2 is SVGAGI. As DNA, the CDR3 is TGTGCCAGCAGTTACCTCGGGGTCGGTGAAGCTTTCTTT. Translating gives CASSYLGVGEAFF.

The chain uses TRBV9 and TRBJ2-1, with 13 bases fitting TRBD2. The CDR3 has 17 amino acids. Germline V CDR1 and CDR2: SGDLS, YYNGEE. The ends lost 3 bases at V and 2 bases at J; junction bases unmatched: 5. The CDR3 loop is CASSALGTSGAYNEQFF. CDR3 DNA: TGTGCCAGCAGCGCCCTCGGGACTAGCGGGGCCTACAATGAGCAGTTCTTC. Supplemented by reference TRBV9 and TRBJ2-1, the full variable domain reads DSGVTQTPKHLITATGQRVTLRCSPRSGDLSVYWYQQSLDQGLQFLIQYYNGEERAKGNILERFSAQQFPDLHSELNLSSLELGDSALYFCASSALGTSGAYNEQFFGPGTRLTVL.

Only one count was recorded for this clone. This chain connects TRBV27 to TRBJ1-2, with 7 bases matching TRBD1. This CDR3 is built from 15 residues. Trimming took 4 bases from V and 4 from J; bases not matched to a gene: 9. The germline V gene encodes CDR1 MNHEY and CDR2 SMNVEV (reference sequence). The chain's CDR3 is CASSSPMTGSYGYTF. CDR3 nucleotides: TGTGCCAGCAGTTCCCCGATGACAGGGAGCTATGGCTACACCTTC.

This chain uses TRBV19 with TRBJ2-2, with TRBD1 as a possible D gene (7 bases). The CDR3 has 14 residues. V lost 9 bases, J lost 6 bases, and 17 bases lay in between. Germline V gene lookup returns CDR1 LNHDA and CDR2 SQIVND (reference sequence). The CDR3 DNA sequence: TGTGCCAGCGCGGGACAGCCAATTGCCGGGGAGCTGTTTTTT. This encodes CASAGQPIAGELFF. Based on the CDR3 plus reference TRBV19 and TRBJ2-2, the full variable domain is DGGITQSPKYLFRKEGQNVTLSCEQNLNHDAMYWYRQDPGQGLRLIYYSQIVNDFQKGDIAEGYSVSREKKESFPLTVTSAQKNPTAFYLCASAGQPIAGELFFGEGSRLTVL.

V is TRBV10-2 and J is TRBJ1-3; D possibly corresponds to TRBD1 (6 bases). Germline loops: CDR1 WSHSY, CDR2 SAAADI. This CDR3 comprises 13 residues. Trimming removed 5 bases at V and 10 bases at J, with 15 bases between. The CDR3 DNA sequence: TGCGCCAGCAGTTCCTCCCTCAGGGGAACCATATATTTT. This codes for CASSSSLRGTIYF.

V gene TRBV6-2 or TRBV6-3 combines with J gene TRBJ2-1; perhaps TRBD2 as D (6 bases). The CDR3 has 12 amino acids. CDR1 MNHEY and CDR2 SVGEGT come from the germline V gene. V shed 4 bases and J shed 8 bases, with 9 bases lying between them. The CDR3 sequence is CASSLGRYEQFF. CDR3 DNA sequence: TGTGCCAGCAGTTTGGGGAGGTATGAGCAGTTCTTC.

J is TRBJ2-6 and V is TRBV5-1; D unclear. The ends were cut back, 0 bases at V and 3 bases at J, with 7 bases in the middle. Germline CDR1 reads SGHRS; CDR2 reads YFSETQ. The length of the CDR3 is 15 residues. The DNA for the CDR3 is TGCGCCAGCAGCTTGGAACAATTTGGGGCCAACGTCCTGACTTTC. It translates to CASSLEQFGANVLTF.

V is TRBV28 and J is TRBJ2-7; possible D gene TRBD1, 6 bases. This CDR3 contains 14 residues. The germline V gene encodes CDR1 MDHEN and CDR2 SYDVKM. V gave up 5 bases and J gave up 3 bases, with 14 bases separating them. The CDR3 nucleotides are TGTGCCAGCAGTCCCCAGGGGTCCCGCTACGAGCAGTACTTC. It specifies CASSPQGSRYEQYF.

The chain recombines TRBV3-1 (or the pseudogene TRBV3-2) with TRBJ1-2; perhaps TRBD1 as D (6 bases). V shed 4 bases and J shed 6 bases, with 15 bases lying between them. The CDR3 spans 14 residues. Germline-derived CDR1 and CDR2 are LGHDT and YNNKEL (reference sequence). The CDR3 nucleotides are TGTGCCAGCAGCCTGGGGGGGCAACACCATGGCTACACCTTC. It encodes CASSLGGQHHGYTF.

This sequence joins TRBV2 and TRBJ2-7; TRBD1 aligns across 7 bases. V lost 6 bases and J lost 7; bases outside the gene matches: 18. CDR1 is SNHLY, CDR2 FYNNEI, per germline. This CDR3 is 16 amino acids long. CDR3 residues: CASRDTWDSPNREQYF. The CDR3 DNA follows: TGTGCCAGCAGAGACACCTGGGACAGCCCAAACAGGGAGCAGTACTTC.

The rearrangement links TRBV5-1 to TRBJ1-2; the match to TRBD1 covers 10 bases. The CDR3 contains 13 residues. After removal of 2 bases from V and 14 bases from J, the junction contained 9 bases not matched to a gene. The germline gives CDR1 SGHRS, CDR2 YFSETQ. This CDR3 reads CASSLGQGDGGTF. The CDR3 DNA sequence: TGCGCCAGCAGCTTAGGACAGGGGGATGGGGGAACCTTC.

CDR3 protein: CASGGGYYGYTF. The DNA for the CDR3 is TGTGCCTCGGGGGGGGGTTACTATGGCTACACCTTC. This chain connects TRBV30 to TRBJ1-2, with D maybe TRBD1 (5 bases). V lost 7 bases, J lost 3 bases, and 12 bases lay in between. Looked up from germline, CDR1 is GTSNPN and CDR2 is SVGIG (reference sequence). The CDR3 is 12 amino acids.

The J gene is TRBJ1-1, the V gene TRBV30; D gene uncertain. Germline V gives CDR1 GTSNPN, CDR2 SVGIG (reference sequence). The CDR3 extends over 10 amino acids. This CDR3 reads CAGSRTEAFF. CDR3 nucleotides: TGTGCTGGGAGCCGCACTGAAGCTTTCTTT.

The V and J genes are TRBV5-4 and TRBJ2-5; 8 nucleotides align to TRBD2. The trim removed 4 bases at V and 4 bases at J, leaving 9 bases unmatched. Germline-derived CDR1 and CDR2 are SGHNT and YYREEE (reference sequence). The length of the CDR3 is 15 residues. In nucleotides, the CDR3 is TGTGCCAGCAGCCCGGCGGGCGGGGGGACAGAGACCCAGTACTTC. This translates into CASSPAGGGTETQYF.

The CDR3 DNA reads as TGTGCCAGCAGCCAAGGGCGGGCTAGTTACAATGAGCAGTTCTTC. It codes for CASSQGRASYNEQFF. V and J are TRBV3-1 (or the pseudogene TRBV3-2) and TRBJ2-1; maybe TRBD2 (5 bases). Trimming took 1 base from V and 4 from J, leaving 11 bases between them. The CDR3 loop spans 15 amino acids. The germline V gene has CDR1 LGHDT and CDR2 YNNKEL (reference sequence).

The chain carries TRBV11-2 and TRBJ1-2; 10 nucleotides line up with TRBD1. The CDR3 totals 14 residues. J lost 6 bases, V lost 4 bases, and 5 bases had no gene match. Per the germline V gene, CDR1 is SGHAT and CDR2 is FQNNGV. The CDR3: CASSSTGGIDGYTF. The DNA for the CDR3 is TGTGCCAGCAGCTCGACAGGGGGCATCGATGGCTACACCTTC.

The sample holds one count of this clone. The gene calls are TRBV30 and TRBJ2-1, with 7 nucleotides matching TRBD1. Germline-derived CDR1 and CDR2 are GTSNPN and SVGIG (reference sequence). V lost 1 base to trimming and J lost 7 bases; unmatched junction nucleotides: 1. The CDR3 is 12 amino acids. The CDR3 loop is CAWSDRGNEQFF. The CDR3 DNA reads as TGTGCCTGGAGTGACAGGGGTAATGAGCAGTTCTTC.

The chain links TRBV28 to TRBJ1-4; D unresolved. Germline CDR1 and CDR2: MDHEN and SYDVKM. The CDR3 extends over 14 amino acids. Trimming took 5 bases from V and 10 from J, leaving 17 bases between them. The CDR3, as DNA: TGTGCCAGCAGTCCACAGTCCGTAACCCGAAAACTGTTTTTT. The encoded protein is CASSPQSVTRKLFF.

The chain combines TRBV24-1 with TRBJ1-2; D might be TRBD1 (6 bases). Germline V gives CDR1 KGHDR, CDR2 SFDVKD. This CDR3 comprises 14 residues. Trimming shortened V by 8 bases and J by 0 bases, and 12 bases separated the two germline ends. The CDR3 bases are TGTGCCACCAATTTCGGGACATCTAACTATGGCTACACCTTC. Residues: CATNFGTSNYGYTF.